This record looks at one TCR beta chain sequence and its context. The sample is drawn from a study of T cells after somatic rescue of genetic block. The CDR3 spans 16 residues. CDR1 and CDR2 (germline): SGHAT, FQDESV (reference sequence). V was trimmed by 5 bases and J by 2 bases, leaving 18 bases between them. Here immunoSEQ multiplex PCR was the method, and the copy in TCRdb shows in-frame clones only, minus some. The sample yields tens of thousands of clones, around 90% seen once. Material for sequencing was peripheral blood mononuclear cells (PBMCs). This rearrangement joins TRBV11-1 to TRBJ2-5; D call uncertain. This TCR came from a man aged 25-45 years. CDR3 sequence reads: CASSRRLSTLQETQYF. Written as DNA, the CDR3 is TGTGCCAGCAGCCGGCGCCTTTCCACTCTTCAAGAGACCCAGTACTTC.